The clone carrying this TCR beta chain was found many times. What it binds is unknown. The sample comes from a study of Graves' ophthalmopathy and Graves' hyperthyroidism. CDR3 regions of TCR beta were amplified from RNA transcripts. Second-round multiplex PCR followed a first-round RT-PCR using HTBI primers. TCRdb ran MiXCR on the multiplex PCR reads and lists one entry per CDR3 protein. This repertoire shows about 200,000 distinct CDR3 sequences, just under 30% found once; its top ten account for 9.1%. Pregnant or lactating patients and those with other autoimmune diseases or uncontrolled infections were excluded. Study-level results: The model predicted progression of ophthalmopathy with a sensitivity of roughly 69%, and its specificity was about 72%.

V was cut by 4 bases and J by 2 bases, with 11 bases left in between. The CDR3 loop spans 14 amino acids. The germline V gene encodes CDR1 MGHRA and CDR2 YSYEKL. The chain uses TRBV4-1 and TRBJ1-1, with D unresolved. Material for sequencing was peripheral blood. The receptor's source is a man aged 50-60 years with Graves' ophthalmopathy. The CDR3 loop is CASSPGEGNTEAFF. In DNA form, the CDR3 reads TGCGCCAGCAGCCCAGGAGAGGGAAACACTGAAGCTTTCTTT.